The rows below give T cell receptor beta chains drawn from one sample of a study of blood T cell repertoires in COVID-19. Profiled with immunoSEQ multiplex PCR; TCRdb holds only in-frame clones, not every one. The sample lists fewer than 200,000 clones; approximately 91% were seen once. The sample taken for sequencing was peripheral blood. The receptors were gathered from a man younger than 35 with COVID-19, enrolled during active disease. Both conserved end residues are part of each CDR3. A D gene is named only where the DNA matches it firmly. Clone size appears in some rows only: once, few, many, or a class for an expanded clone.

D gene	clone size	V gene	J gene	CDR3 DNA	CDR3 protein
NA	few	TRBV4-3	TRBJ1-6	TGCGCCAGCAGCCAACACTCTTATTCACCCCTCCACTTT	CASSQHSYSPLHF
TRBD1	NA	TRBV7-2	TRBJ2-1	TGTGCCAGCAGCTCGACAGGGCGAGGGTACAATGAGCAGTTCTTC	CASSSTGRGYNEQFF
TRBD2	NA	TRBV18	TRBJ2-1	TGTGCCAGCTCGTACCCTCTAGCGGGAGACAATGAGCAGTTCTTC	CASSYPLAGDNEQFF
TRBD2	NA	TRBV5-1	TRBJ2-7	TGCGCCAGCAGCTTGAGAGGACTAGCGAGCTTGGTTGTTGAGCAGTACTTC	CASSLRGLASLVVEQYF
NA	once	TRBV6-5	TRBJ1-5	TGTGCCAGCAGTTACTCTGGGGGCCCGAATCAGCCCCAGCATTTT	CASSYSGGPNQPQHF
NA	once	TRBV6-6	TRBJ1-5	TGTGCCAGCAGTTACGACGGGGATCAGCCCCAGCATTTT	CASSYDGDQPQHF
TRBD1	NA	TRBV4-3	TRBJ1-2	TGCGCCAGCAGCCTCGGGTGGGACAGGGCCAACTATGGCTACACCTTC	CASSLGWDRANYGYTF
NA	NA	TRBV2	TRBJ2-1	TGTGCCAGCAGCCCACAGGGAACGGCAGAGCAGTTCTTC	CASSPQGTAEQFF
TRBD2	NA	TRBV11-2	TRBJ2-1	TGTGCCAGCAGCTTAGTATATAGCGGGAGGGCCGGCAATGAGCAGTTCTTC	CASSLVYSGRAGNEQFF
TRBD1	NA	TRBV7-9	TRBJ1-2	TGTGCCAGCAGCCCAGGGGGACTTCTCTGGGGCTACACCTTC	CASSPGGLLWGYTF
TRBD1	NA	TRBV6-5	TRBJ2-7	TGTGCCAGCAGGGGGCAGGACAGGGGCAGTGAGCAGTACTTC	CASRGQDRGSEQYF
TRBD1	NA	TRBV9	TRBJ1-3	TGTGCCAGCAGCCAAGGACAGGGCGCGTGGGGAAACACCATATATTTT	CASSQGQGAWGNTIYF
NA	NA	TRBV5-8	TRBJ2-5	TGTGCCAGCAGCTTGGGGCAGGGTGAGACCCAGTACTTC	CASSLGQGETQYF
NA	NA	TRBV19	TRBJ1-4	TGTGCCAGTACCGCAGTTCGGGGAAAACTGCTTTTT	CASTAVRGKLLF
TRBD1	NA	TRBV7-6	TRBJ2-7	TGTGCCAGCAGTTCGGACAGGGTTGGCGAGCAGTACTTC	CASSSDRVGEQYF
NA	NA	TRBV6-6	TRBJ1-3	TGTGCCAGCAGTTACTCGACGGGGGGAGCGGGAAACACCATATATTTT	CASSYSTGGAGNTIYF
NA	NA	TRBV4-1	TRBJ2-2	TGCGCCAGCAGCCAAGACTCCGGGGAGCTGTTTTTT	CASSQDSGELFF
NA	NA	TRBV28	TRBJ1-2	TGTGCCAGCAGTTTAGAGGGGGTTGATAACTATGGCTACACCTTC	CASSLEGVDNYGYTF
TRBD2	NA	TRBV3-1/TRBV3-2	TRBJ2-7	TGTGCCAGCAGCCACCAGACTAGCGGGAGGGCCCTGAGCTCCTACGAGCAGTACTTC	CASSHQTSGRALSSYEQYF
TRBD2	NA	TRBV9	TRBJ2-1	TGTGCCAGCAGCGTAGGACTAGCCGATGAGCAGTTCTTC	CASSVGLADEQFF
TRBD1	NA	TRBV5-6	TRBJ2-7	TGTGCCAGCAGCTGGGGGACAGGGTCCTACGAGCAGTACTTC	CASSWGTGSYEQYF
NA	NA	TRBV5-8	TRBJ2-4	TGTGCCAGCAGCTTGGATAGGGGCGCTACCAAAAACATTCAGTACTTC	CASSLDRGATKNIQYF
NA	NA	TRBV5-1	TRBJ1-1	TGCGCCAGCAGCTTGGGGCAGGGGCAGACTGAAGCTTTCTTT	CASSLGQGQTEAFF
TRBD1	NA	TRBV30	TRBJ2-2	TGTGCCTGGGGCGGCGGGGGACAGGGGTCCACCGGGGAGCTGTTTTTT	CAWGGGGQGSTGELFF
NA	NA	TRBV27	TRBJ2-1	TGTGCCAGCAGTTTAGGAGAGCGGCGTGGGCAGTTCTTC	CASSLGERRGQFF
NA	once	TRBV19	TRBJ1-1	TGTGCCAGTAGTAGCGACGGGGGAGAGAAGAGCACTGAAGCTTTCTTT	CASSSDGGEKSTEAFF
TRBD2	NA	TRBV6-5	TRBJ2-2	TGTGCCAGCACCCAGTTGGGACTAGCGTCCGGGGAGCTGTTTTTT	CASTQLGLASGELFF